Shown below are 4 T cell receptor beta chains from a single sample sequenced in a study of cytomegalovirus exposure and HLA in healthy donors. The PCR was carried out with 60 Vbeta primers and 13 Jbeta primers. This table comes from immunoSEQ multiplex PCR, and its TCRdb copy is limited to in-frame clones, with some not included. The profile shows around 110,000 clones, 79% of them singletons. Sample: PBMCs. The receptor source for this set is a man younger than 45 in good health and CMV-seropositive.

Details on this clone: The junction and the germline gene differ at one end; a read error may be behind it. The V gene is TRBV7-9, the J gene TRBJ2-7; TRBD1 aligns across 8 bases. The CDR3 runs 16 residues. Germline assignment: CDR1 SEHNR and CDR2 FQNEAQ (reference sequence). This chain's CDR3 is CSSTLPLTGARGEQYF. CDR3 DNA: TGTTCCAGCACCCTCCCCCTGACAGGGGCCCGAGGGGAGCAGTACTTC.

The chain links TRBV29-1 to TRBJ1-1; TRBD1 matches 8 bases. This CDR3 is built from 12 residues. Germline lookup yields CDR1 SQVTM and CDR2 ANQGSEA. Losses at the gene ends were 3 bases for V and 4 bases for J; bases not matched to a gene: 1. The chain's CDR3 is CSVEDRVTEAFF. The CDR3 region has the DNA TGCAGCGTTGAGGACAGGGTCACTGAAGCTTTCTTT.

This clone was found once. This chain uses TRBV29-1 with TRBJ1-2, with 7 bases fitting TRBD1. This CDR3 spans 13 amino acids. Trimming took 1 base from V and 5 from J; bases not matched to a gene: 4. Germline assignment: CDR1 SQVTM and CDR2 ANQGSEA. CDR3 coding DNA: TGCAGCGTTGAAGTGGTACAGGGGTATGGCTACACCTTC. Protein product: CSVEVVQGYGYTF.

This rearrangement joins TRBV19 to TRBJ2-3, with 9 bases matching TRBD2. V gave up 4 bases and J gave up 2 bases; unmatched junction bases: 4. The CDR3 consists of 15 residues. CDR1 is LNHDA, CDR2 SQIVND, per germline (reference sequence). The CDR3 loop reads CASSTIAGATDTQYF. As DNA, the CDR3 is TGTGCCAGTAGTACAATAGCGGGGGCCACAGATACGCAGTATTTT. The complete variable domain, with remaining parts taken from reference TRBV19 and TRBJ2-3, reads DGGITQSPKYLFRKEGQNVTLSCEQNLNHDAMYWYRQDPGQGLRLIYYSQIVNDFQKGDIAEGYSVSREKKESFPLTVTSAQKNPTAFYLCASSTIAGATDTQYFGPGTRLTVL.